These T cell receptor beta chains were read from a single sample in a study of radiotherapy plus CTLA-4 blockade in lung cancer. Some clones are missing from TCRdb's copy, which holds only in-frame ones; the method was immunoSEQ multiplex PCR. The sample has over 80,000 clones, around 87% seen once; the top ten hold 16%. Specimen: peripheral blood, collected from a patient treated with radiotherapy plus ipilimumab. Every receptor here comes from a human donor with non-small cell lung cancer that progressed on radiotherapy plus ipilimumab. Each CDR3 is given with its conserved first and last residue. The order of the fields is V gene, J gene, CDR3 protein.

v_gene: TRBV19; j_gene: TRBJ1-5; CDR3aa: CASEERGVHQPQHF
v_gene: TRBV6-5; j_gene: TRBJ2-1; CDR3aa: CASSSGTGWNEQFF
v_gene: TRBV20-1; j_gene: TRBJ2-3; CDR3aa: CSAFTDTQYF
v_gene: TRBV9; j_gene: TRBJ2-1; CDR3aa: CASSVGGGNNEQFF
v_gene: TRBV9; j_gene: TRBJ2-1; CDR3aa: CASSVIAGEGNEQFF
v_gene: TRBV5-1; j_gene: TRBJ1-1; CDR3aa: CASSLERQTNTEAFF
v_gene: TRBV9; j_gene: TRBJ2-3; CDR3aa: CASSVADGRPTDTQYF
v_gene: TRBV10-3; j_gene: TRBJ1-3; CDR3aa: CAIRTGLGGSGNTIYF
v_gene: TRBV5-1; j_gene: TRBJ2-5; CDR3aa: CASSLTGETQYF
v_gene: TRBV11-2; j_gene: TRBJ2-2; CDR3aa: CASSLLLTGELFF
v_gene: TRBV5-1; j_gene: TRBJ1-2; CDR3aa: CASRLEGGYTF
v_gene: TRBV7-6; j_gene: TRBJ1-6; CDR3aa: CASSPYPQGTSPLHF
v_gene: TRBV5-6; j_gene: TRBJ2-1; CDR3aa: CASSNSLEQFF
v_gene: TRBV7-9; j_gene: TRBJ1-6; CDR3aa: CASSPGTGGNSPLHF
v_gene: TRBV4-1; j_gene: TRBJ2-1; CDR3aa: CASRGTGDREQFF
v_gene: TRBV11-3; j_gene: TRBJ2-5; CDR3aa: CASSAGGEGETQYF
v_gene: TRBV6-5; j_gene: TRBJ1-1; CDR3aa: CASTTRARTEAFF
v_gene: TRBV4-3; j_gene: TRBJ2-1; CDR3aa: CASSQGLTGGGDEQFF
v_gene: TRBV29-1; j_gene: TRBJ2-1; CDR3aa: CSVGLRDSLSNEQFF
v_gene: TRBV18; j_gene: TRBJ1-1; CDR3aa: CASSPGHNTEAFF
v_gene: TRBV4-2; j_gene: TRBJ2-1; CDR3aa: CASSQTGLAGSNEQFF
v_gene: TRBV13; j_gene: TRBJ1-2; CDR3aa: CASSLKDVTSTNYGYTF
v_gene: TRBV6-1; j_gene: TRBJ1-1; CDR3aa: CASSPMTGLNTEAFF
v_gene: TRBV4-3; j_gene: TRBJ1-2; CDR3aa: CASSQDAAGNRSPYTF
v_gene: TRBV7-2; j_gene: TRBJ2-5; CDR3aa: CASSLAGQQETQYF
v_gene: TRBV9; j_gene: TRBJ2-3; CDR3aa: CASSVGTGGPTRTDTQYF
v_gene: TRBV5-4; j_gene: TRBJ1-2; CDR3aa: CASSLVGQGALGGYTF
v_gene: TRBV29-1; j_gene: TRBJ2-1; CDR3aa: CSARAGGGREQFF
v_gene: TRBV7-2; j_gene: TRBJ2-1; CDR3aa: CASKTGTGIYNEQFF
v_gene: TRBV19; j_gene: TRBJ1-4; CDR3aa: CASSARRGFNEKLFF
v_gene: TRBV5-4; j_gene: TRBJ1-2; CDR3aa: CASSLQGSAGYTF
v_gene: TRBV18; j_gene: TRBJ2-3; CDR3aa: CASSRDRTDTQYF
v_gene: TRBV5-4; j_gene: TRBJ2-3; CDR3aa: CASSVGQGATDTQYF
v_gene: TRBV28; j_gene: TRBJ1-1; CDR3aa: CASSYVYGGAFF
v_gene: TRBV18; j_gene: TRBJ2-1; CDR3aa: CASSPPRGPYNEQFF